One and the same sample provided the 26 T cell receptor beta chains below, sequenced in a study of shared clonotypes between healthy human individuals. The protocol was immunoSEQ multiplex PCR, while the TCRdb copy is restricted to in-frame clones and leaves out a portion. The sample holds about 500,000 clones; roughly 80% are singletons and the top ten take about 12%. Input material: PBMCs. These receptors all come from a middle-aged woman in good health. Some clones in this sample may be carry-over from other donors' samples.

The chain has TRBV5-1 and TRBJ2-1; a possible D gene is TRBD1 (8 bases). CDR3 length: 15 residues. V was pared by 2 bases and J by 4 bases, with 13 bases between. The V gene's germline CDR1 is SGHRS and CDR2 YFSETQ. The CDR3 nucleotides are TGCGCCAGCAGCTTCGGACAGGGAGGGTACAATGAGCAGTTCTTC. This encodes CASSFGQGGYNEQFF.

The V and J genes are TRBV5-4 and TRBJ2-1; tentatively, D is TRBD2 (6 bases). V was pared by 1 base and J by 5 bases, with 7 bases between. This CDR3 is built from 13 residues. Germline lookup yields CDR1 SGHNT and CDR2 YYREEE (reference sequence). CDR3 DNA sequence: TGTGCCAGCAGCTTGCTAGCGAACAATGAGCAGTTCTTC. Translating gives CASSLLANNEQFF. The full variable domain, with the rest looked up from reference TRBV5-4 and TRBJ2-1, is ETGVTQSPTHLIKTRGQQVTLRCSSQSGHNTVSWYQQALGQGPQFIFQYYREEENGRGNFPPRFSGLQFPNYSSELNVNALELDDSALYLCASSLLANNEQFFGPGTRLTVL.

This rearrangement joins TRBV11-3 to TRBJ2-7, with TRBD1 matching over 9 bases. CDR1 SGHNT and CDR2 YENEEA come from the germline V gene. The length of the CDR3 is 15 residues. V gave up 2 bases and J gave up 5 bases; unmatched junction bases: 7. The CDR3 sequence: CASSLRRDRDHEQYF. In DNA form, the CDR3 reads TGTGCCAGCAGCTTACGACGGGACAGGGACCACGAGCAGTACTTC.

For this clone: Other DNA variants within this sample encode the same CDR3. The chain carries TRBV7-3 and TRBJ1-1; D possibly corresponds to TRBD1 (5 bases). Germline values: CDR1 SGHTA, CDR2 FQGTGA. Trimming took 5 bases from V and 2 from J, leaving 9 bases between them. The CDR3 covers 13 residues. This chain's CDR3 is CASSPTGNTEAFF. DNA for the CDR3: TGTGCCAGCAGCCCTACAGGAAACACTGAAGCTTTCTTT.

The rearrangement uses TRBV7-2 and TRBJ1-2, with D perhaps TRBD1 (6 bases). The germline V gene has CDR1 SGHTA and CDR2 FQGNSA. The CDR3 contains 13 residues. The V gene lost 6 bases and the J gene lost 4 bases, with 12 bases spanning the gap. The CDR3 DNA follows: TGTGCCAGCAGTCCCGACAGGAGCTATGGCTACACCTTC. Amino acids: CASSPDRSYGYTF.

The CDR3 DNA sequence: TGTGCCAGCAGCACCATGCCAGCGGGAAACACCGGGGAGCTGTTTTTT. It yields the protein CASSTMPAGNTGELFF. V and J are TRBV7-3 and TRBJ2-2; TRBD2 agrees at 7 bases. With V trimmed by 5 bases and J by 2 bases, 8 bases remained unmatched. CDR3 length: 16 residues. Germline CDR1 and CDR2: SGHTA and FQGTGA.

The DNA of the CDR3 is TGTGCCAGCAGTGCGGGACTAGCGGGAGTTGGGGAGCTGTTTTTT. This sequence encodes CASSAGLAGVGELFF. The V call is TRBV28, the J call TRBJ2-2; 14 positions match TRBD2. This CDR3 is built from 15 residues. Looked up from germline, CDR1 is MDHEN and CDR2 is SYDVKM. With V trimmed by 5 bases and J by 8 bases, 4 bases remained unmatched.

The CDR3: CASGLVLPGIDTEAFF. DNA of the CDR3: TGTGCTAGTGGTTTGGTACTCCCAGGGATCGACACTGAAGCTTTCTTT. This chain joins TRBV12-5 and TRBJ1-1, with D perhaps TRBD1 (5 bases). CDR3 length: 16 amino acids. The germline CDR1 and CDR2 sequences are LGHNT and FRNRAP. V was pared by 0 bases and J by 3 bases, with 14 bases between.

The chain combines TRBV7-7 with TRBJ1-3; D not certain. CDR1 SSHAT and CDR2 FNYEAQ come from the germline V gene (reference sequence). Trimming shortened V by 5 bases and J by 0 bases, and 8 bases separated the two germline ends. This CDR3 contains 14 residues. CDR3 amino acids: CASSPNLSGNTIYF. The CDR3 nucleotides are TGTGCCAGCAGCCCGAATCTCTCTGGAAACACCATATATTTT.

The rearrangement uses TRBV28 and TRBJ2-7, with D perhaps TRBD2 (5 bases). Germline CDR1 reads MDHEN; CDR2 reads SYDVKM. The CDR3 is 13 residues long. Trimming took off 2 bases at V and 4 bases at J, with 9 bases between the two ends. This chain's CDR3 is CASSLRRGYEQYF. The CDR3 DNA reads TGTGCCAGCAGTTTACGTCGGGGATACGAGCAGTACTTC. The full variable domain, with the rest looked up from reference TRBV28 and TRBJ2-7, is DVKVTQSSRYLVKRTGEKVFLECVQDMDHENMFWYRQDPGLGLRLIYFSYDVKMKEKGDIPEGYSVSREKKERFSLILESASTNQTSMYLCASSLRRGYEQYFGPGTRLTVT.

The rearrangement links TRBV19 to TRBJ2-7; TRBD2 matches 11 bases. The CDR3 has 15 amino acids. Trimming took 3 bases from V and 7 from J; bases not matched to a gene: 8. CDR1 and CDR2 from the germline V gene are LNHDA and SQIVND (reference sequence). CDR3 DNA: TGTGCCAGTAGTATGCAGCTAGCGGGAGGACGGGAGCAGTACTTC. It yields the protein CASSMQLAGGREQYF.

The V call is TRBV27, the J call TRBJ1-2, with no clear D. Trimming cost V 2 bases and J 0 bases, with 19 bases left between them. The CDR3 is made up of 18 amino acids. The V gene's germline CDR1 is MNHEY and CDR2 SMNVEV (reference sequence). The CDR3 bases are TGTGCCAGCAGTTTACTCCCAAGCCCGGCAGCTTCTAACTATGGCTACACCTTC. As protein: CASSLLPSPAASNYGYTF.

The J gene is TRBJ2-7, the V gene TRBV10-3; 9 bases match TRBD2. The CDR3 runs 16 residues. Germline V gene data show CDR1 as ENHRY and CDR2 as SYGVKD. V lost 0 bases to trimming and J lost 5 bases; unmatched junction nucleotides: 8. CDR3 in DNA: TGTGCCATCAGTGAGTCGAGTGCGGGAGGGCCTCACGAGCAGTACTTC. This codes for CAISESSAGGPHEQYF.

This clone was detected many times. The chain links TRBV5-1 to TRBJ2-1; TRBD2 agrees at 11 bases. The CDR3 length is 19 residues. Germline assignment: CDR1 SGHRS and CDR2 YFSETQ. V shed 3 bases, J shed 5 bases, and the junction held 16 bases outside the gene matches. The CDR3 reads CASSSRGSGRAPSDNEQFF. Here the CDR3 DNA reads TGCGCCAGCAGCTCCCGGGGTAGCGGGAGGGCTCCTTCCGACAATGAGCAGTTCTTC.

The CDR3 DNA is TGTGCCAGCAGCCCGAGCGGGAGTGTGCCCTACGAGCAGTACTTC. It encodes CASSPSGSVPYEQYF. The chain joins TRBV5-4 to TRBJ2-7; 8 bases map to TRBD2. This CDR3 has 15 residues. V was pared by 4 bases and J by 2 bases, with 8 bases of the junction left unmatched. CDR1 is SGHNT and CDR2 is YYREEE in the germline V gene (reference sequence).

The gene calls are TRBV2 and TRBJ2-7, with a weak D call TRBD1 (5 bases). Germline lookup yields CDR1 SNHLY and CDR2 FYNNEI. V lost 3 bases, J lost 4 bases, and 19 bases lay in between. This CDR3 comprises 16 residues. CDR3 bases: TGTGCCAGCAGTGAGGGCAGGGCTCGGTCCCTTTACGAGCAGTACTTC. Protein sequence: CASSEGRARSLYEQYF.

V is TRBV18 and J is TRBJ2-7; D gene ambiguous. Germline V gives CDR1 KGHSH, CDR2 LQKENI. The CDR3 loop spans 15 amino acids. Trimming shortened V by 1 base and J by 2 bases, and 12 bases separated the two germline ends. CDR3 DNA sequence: TGTGCCAGCTCACCACGATCTACGAAAACCTACGAGCAGTACTTC. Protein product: CASSPRSTKTYEQYF.

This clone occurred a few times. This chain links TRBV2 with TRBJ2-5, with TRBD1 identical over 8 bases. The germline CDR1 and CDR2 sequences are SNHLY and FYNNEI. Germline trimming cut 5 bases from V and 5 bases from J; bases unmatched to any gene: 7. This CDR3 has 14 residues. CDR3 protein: CASSPDRASETQYF. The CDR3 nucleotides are TGTGCCAGCAGTCCGGACAGGGCGTCCGAGACCCAGTACTTC. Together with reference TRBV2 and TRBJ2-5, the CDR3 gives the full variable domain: EPEVTQTPSHQVTQMGQEVILRCVPISNHLYFYWYRQILGQKVEFLVSFYNNEISEKSEIFDDQFSVERPDGSNFTLKIRSTKLEDSAMYFCASSPDRASETQYFGPGTRLLVL.

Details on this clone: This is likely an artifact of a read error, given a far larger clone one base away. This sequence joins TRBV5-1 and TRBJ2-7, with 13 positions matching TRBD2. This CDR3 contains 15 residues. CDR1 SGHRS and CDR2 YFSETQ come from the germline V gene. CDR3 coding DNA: TGCGTCAGCAGCTTGGGACTAGCGGGGCCGTACGAGCAGTACTTC. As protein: CVSSLGLAGPYEQYF.

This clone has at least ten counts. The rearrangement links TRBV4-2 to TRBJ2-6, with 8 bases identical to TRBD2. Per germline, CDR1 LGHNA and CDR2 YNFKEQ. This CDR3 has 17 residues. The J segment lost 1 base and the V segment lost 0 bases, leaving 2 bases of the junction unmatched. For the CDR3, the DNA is TGTGCCAGCAGCCAAGACGGGGGGGAGTCTGGGGCCAACGTCCTGACTTTC. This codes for CASSQDGGESGANVLTF.

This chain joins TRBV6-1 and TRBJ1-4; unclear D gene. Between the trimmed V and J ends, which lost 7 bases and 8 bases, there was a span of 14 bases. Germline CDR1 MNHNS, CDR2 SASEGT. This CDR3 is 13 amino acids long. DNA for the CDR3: TGTGCCAGCACCGGCGGGGTATGGGAAAAACTGTTTTTT. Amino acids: CASTGGVWEKLFF.

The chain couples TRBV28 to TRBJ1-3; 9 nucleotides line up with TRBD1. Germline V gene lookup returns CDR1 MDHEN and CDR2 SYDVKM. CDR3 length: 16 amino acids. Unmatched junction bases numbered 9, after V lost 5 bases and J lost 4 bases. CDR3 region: CASSPWDRERGNTIYF. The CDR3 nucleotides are TGTGCCAGCAGTCCCTGGGACAGGGAGCGAGGAAACACCATATATTTT.

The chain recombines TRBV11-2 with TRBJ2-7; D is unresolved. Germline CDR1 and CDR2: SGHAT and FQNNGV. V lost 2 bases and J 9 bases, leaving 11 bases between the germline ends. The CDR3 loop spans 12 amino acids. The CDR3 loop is CASSLLGSGQYF. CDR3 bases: TGTGCCAGCAGCTTACTAGGGTCGGGGCAGTACTTC.

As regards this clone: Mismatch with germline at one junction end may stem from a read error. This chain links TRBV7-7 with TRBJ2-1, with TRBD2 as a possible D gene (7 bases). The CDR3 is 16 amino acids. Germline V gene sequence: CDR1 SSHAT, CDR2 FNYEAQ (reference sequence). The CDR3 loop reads CASSSREGGSYNEQFF. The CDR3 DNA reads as TGTGCTAGCAGCTCCAGGGAGGGGGGCTCCTACAATGAGCAGTTCTTC.

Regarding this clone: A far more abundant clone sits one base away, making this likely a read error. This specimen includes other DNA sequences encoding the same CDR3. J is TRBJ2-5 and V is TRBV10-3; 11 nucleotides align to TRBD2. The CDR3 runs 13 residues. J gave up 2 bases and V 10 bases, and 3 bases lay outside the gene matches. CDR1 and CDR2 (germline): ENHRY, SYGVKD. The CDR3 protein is CATGTSGQETQYF. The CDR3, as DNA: TGTGCCACAGGGACTAGCGGACAAGAGACCCAGTACTTC.

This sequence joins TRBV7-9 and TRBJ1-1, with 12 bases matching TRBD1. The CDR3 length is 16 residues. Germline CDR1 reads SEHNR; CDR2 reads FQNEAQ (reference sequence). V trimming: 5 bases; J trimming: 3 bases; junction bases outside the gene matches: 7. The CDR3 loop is CASSPSRDRGHTEAFF. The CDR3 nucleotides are TGTGCCAGCAGCCCGAGCCGGGACAGGGGGCACACTGAAGCTTTCTTT.